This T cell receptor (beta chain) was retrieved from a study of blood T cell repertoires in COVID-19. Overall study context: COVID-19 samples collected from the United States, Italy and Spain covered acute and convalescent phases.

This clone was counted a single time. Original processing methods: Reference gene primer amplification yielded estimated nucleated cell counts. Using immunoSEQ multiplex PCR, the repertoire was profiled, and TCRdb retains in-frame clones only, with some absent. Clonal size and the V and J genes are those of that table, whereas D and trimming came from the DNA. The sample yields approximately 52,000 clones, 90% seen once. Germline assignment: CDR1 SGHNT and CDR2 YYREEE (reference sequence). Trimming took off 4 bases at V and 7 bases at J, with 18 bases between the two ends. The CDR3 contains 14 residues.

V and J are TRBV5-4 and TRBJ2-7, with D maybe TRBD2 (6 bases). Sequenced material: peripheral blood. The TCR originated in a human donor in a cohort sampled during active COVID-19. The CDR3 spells CASSRPSTAGEQYF. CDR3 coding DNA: TGTGCCAGCAGCCGACCATCCACAGCGGGTGAGCAGTACTTC. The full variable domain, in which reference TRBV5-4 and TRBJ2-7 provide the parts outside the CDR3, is ETGVTQSPTHLIKTRGQQVTLRCSSQSGHNTVSWYQQALGQGPQFIFQYYREEENGRGNFPPRFSGLQFPNYSSELNVNALELDDSALYLCASSRPSTAGEQYFGPGTRLTVT.